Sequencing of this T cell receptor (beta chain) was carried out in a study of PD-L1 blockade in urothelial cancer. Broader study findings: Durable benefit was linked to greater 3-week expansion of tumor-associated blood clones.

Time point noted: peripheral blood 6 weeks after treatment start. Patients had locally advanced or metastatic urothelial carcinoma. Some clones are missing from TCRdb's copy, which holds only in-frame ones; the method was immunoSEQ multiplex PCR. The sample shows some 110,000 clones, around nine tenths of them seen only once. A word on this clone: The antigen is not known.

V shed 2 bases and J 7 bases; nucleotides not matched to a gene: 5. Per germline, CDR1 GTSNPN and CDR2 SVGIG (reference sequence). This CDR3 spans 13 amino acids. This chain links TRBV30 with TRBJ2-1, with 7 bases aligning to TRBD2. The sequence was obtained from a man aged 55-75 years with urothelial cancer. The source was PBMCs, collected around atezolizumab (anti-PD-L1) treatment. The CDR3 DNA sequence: TGTGCCTGGAGTCGGGCGGGAGTAAATGAGCAGTTCTTC. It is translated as CAWSRAGVNEQFF. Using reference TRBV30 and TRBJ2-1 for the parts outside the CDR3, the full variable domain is SQTIHQWPATLVQPVGSPLSLECTVEGTSNPNLYWYRQAAGRGLQLLFYSVGIGQISSEVPQNLSASRPQDRQFILSSKKLLLSDSGFYLCAWSRAGVNEQFFGPGTRLTVL.